This T cell receptor (beta chain) comes out of a study of T cell responses to AZD1222 COVID-19 vaccine. In the study overall: Both about-4-week and about-12-week second-dose recipients were combined.

Assay: immunoSEQ multiplex PCR; the TCRdb copy retains only in-frame clones and omits some. The sample contains tens of thousands of clones, around 90% of which appear only once. Germline V gives CDR1 MDHEN, CDR2 SYDVKM. The ends lost 7 bases at V and 9 bases at J; junction bases unmatched: 24. The CDR3 is 19 amino acids. As concerns this clone: What it binds is unknown.

Notes on the study in general: It should be noted that donors were predominantly white British and more often female, and clonal diversity was possibly underestimated. Close to half of all spike-specific TCRs reportedly target regions of the variants that are unmutated. Spike as a whole was targeted by vaccine-associated CD4 TCRs, dominant at 160-218 and 743-854.

This chain uses TRBV28 with TRBJ2-5; TRBD2 matches 12 bases. This TCR was recovered from an adult in good health. This specimen consisted of peripheral blood, obtained on day 0 of AZD1222 vaccination. In DNA form, the CDR3 reads TGTGCCAGCATCATGGACAGGGAGGGTCTAGCGGGGGGGCCTGGGGCCCAGTACTTC. This sequence encodes CASIMDREGLAGGPGAQYF.